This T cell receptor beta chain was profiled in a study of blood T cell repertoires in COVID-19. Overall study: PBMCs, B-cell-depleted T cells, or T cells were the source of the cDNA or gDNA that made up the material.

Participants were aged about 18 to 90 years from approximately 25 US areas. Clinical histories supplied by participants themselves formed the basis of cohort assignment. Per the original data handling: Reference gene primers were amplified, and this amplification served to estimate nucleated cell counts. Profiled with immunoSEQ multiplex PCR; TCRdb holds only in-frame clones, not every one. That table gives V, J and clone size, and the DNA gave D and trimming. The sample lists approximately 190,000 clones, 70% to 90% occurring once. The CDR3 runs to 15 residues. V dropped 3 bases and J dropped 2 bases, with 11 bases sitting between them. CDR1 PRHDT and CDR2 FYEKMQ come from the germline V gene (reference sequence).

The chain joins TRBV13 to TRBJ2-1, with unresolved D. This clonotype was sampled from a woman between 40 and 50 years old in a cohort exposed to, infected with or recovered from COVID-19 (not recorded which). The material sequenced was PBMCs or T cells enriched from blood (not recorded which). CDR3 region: CASSFLEFTYNEQFF. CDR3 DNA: TGTGCCAGCAGCTTCCTGGAGTTTACCTACAATGAGCAGTTCTTC.